This T cell receptor (beta chain) originates from a study of identical twins. Study-level results: Among monozygotic twins, out-of-frame TCR alpha sharing exceeded what models predicted. Out-of-frame beta sequences exhibited a weaker degree of excess twin sharing.

As regards this clonotype: Its antigen is unidentified.

Unique molecular identifiers were present on the cDNA, which also gained a universal primer site by template switching. TCRdb called the 5' RACE reads again in MiXCR, with one record for every CDR3 protein. The data show around 280,000 distinct CDR3 sequences, under 9.5% seen once. Per germline, CDR1 SGHTA and CDR2 FQGNSA. Trimming cost V 5 bases and J 6 bases; bases outside gene matches: 5. The length of the CDR3 is 16 residues. The sample also formed part of further work on yellow fever vaccine responses in identical twins.

J is TRBJ2-2 and V is TRBV7-2; 14 bases map to TRBD2. This sequence was found in a young woman in good health. The material sequenced was memory (CD45RO+) T cells sorted from blood. CDR3 in DNA: TGTGCCAGCAGCCTCGGGACTAGCGGGAGAGCCGGGGAGCTGTTTTTT. It codes for CASSLGTSGRAGELFF.